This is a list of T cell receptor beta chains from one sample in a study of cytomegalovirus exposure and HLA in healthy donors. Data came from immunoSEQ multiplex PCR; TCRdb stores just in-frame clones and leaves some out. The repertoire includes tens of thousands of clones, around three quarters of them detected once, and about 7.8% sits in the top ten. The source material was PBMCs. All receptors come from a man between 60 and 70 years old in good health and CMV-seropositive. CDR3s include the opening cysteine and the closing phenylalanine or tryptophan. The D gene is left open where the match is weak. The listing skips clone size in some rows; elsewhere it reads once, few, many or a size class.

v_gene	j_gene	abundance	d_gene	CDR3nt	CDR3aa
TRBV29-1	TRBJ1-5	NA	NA	TGCAGCGTTGAAAAGGCAGGGGTAGGGCAGCCCCAGCATTTT	CSVEKAGVGQPQHF
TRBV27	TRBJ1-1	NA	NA	TGTGCCAGCAGTTTATCGAGGTCAGGGGTGAGGACTGAAGCTTTCTTT	CASSLSRSGVRTEAFF
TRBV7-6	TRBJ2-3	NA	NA	TGTGCCAGCAGCTTTGGTCAGGGAGGCGGCACAGATACGCAGTATTTT	CASSFGQGGGTDTQYF
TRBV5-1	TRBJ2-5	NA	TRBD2	TGCGCCAGCGCCCGGACTAGCGGGGACCAAGAGACCCAGTACTTC	CASARTSGDQETQYF
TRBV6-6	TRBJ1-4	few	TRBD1	TGTGCCATCAAACCAGGGGGTAGCGGTGAAAAACTGTTTTTT	CAIKPGGSGEKLFF
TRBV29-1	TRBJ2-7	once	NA	TGCAGCGTTTGGTTCACACCTGGCGAGCAGTACTTC	CSVWFTPGEQYF
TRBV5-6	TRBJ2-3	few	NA	TGTGCCAGCAGCTTGGACTTGTTCACAGATACGCAGTATTTT	CASSLDLFTDTQYF
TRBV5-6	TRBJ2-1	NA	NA	TGTGCCAGCAGCTTCTACAGGGTCTCCTACAATGAGCAGTTCTTC	CASSFYRVSYNEQFF
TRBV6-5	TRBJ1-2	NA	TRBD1	TGTGCCAGCTGGGACAGGGCTAACTATGGCTACACCTTC	CASWDRANYGYTF
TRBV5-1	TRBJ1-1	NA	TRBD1	TGCGCCAGCAGCTTTGACAGGGCCTGGAGCACTGAAGCTTTCTTT	CASSFDRAWSTEAFF
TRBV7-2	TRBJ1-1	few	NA	TGTGCCAGCAGCTTAGCGGCCCGAGGACACCTGAACACTGAAGCTTTCTTT	CASSLAARGHLNTEAFF
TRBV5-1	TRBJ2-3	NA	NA	TGCGCCAGCAGACTCCTAGCGACTAACACAGATACGCAGTATTTT	CASRLLATNTDTQYF
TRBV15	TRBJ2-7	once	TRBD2	TGTGCCACCAGCAGGGGAATAGCGGGGGGTTACGAGCAGTACTTC	CATSRGIAGGYEQYF
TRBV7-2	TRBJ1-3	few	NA	TGTGCCAGCAGCCGAGATTCAGGGCCCTCTGGAAACACCATATATTTT	CASSRDSGPSGNTIYF
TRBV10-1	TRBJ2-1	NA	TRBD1	TGCGCCAGCAGCCGGGACAGGGGTGGGAATGAGCAGTTCTTC	CASSRDRGGNEQFF
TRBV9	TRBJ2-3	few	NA	TGTGCCAGCAGCGTAGGCCAAGCGGTAGATACGCAGTATTTT	CASSVGQAVDTQYF
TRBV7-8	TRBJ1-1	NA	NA	TGTGCCAGCAGCTCCCGGGGTGTGAACACTGAAGCTTTCTTT	CASSSRGVNTEAFF
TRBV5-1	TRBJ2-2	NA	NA	TGCGCCAGCAGCTTGGAAGTACTAGAGAACACCGGGGAGCTGTTTTTT	CASSLEVLENTGELFF
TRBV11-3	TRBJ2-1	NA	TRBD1	TGTGCCAGCAGCTTTCGACAGGGTATAAGGAATGAGCAGTTCTTC	CASSFRQGIRNEQFF
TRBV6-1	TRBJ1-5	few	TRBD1	TGTGCCATCCGACAGGGGGCCGGCGTTCAGCCCCAGCATTTT	CAIRQGAGVQPQHF
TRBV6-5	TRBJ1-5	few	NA	TGTGCCAGCAGTTACCGGGACTCACAGCCCCAGCATTTT	CASSYRDSQPQHF
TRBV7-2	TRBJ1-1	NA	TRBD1	TGTGCCAGCAGCTTCCCCGGGACAGGGGACACTGAAGCTTTCTTT	CASSFPGTGDTEAFF
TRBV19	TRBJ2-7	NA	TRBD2	TGTGCCAGTAGTATCTCCCTAGCGGGCGGCTCCTACGAGCAGTACTTC	CASSISLAGGSYEQYF
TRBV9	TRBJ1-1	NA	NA	TGTGCCAGCAGCGCGACAGCGACTTTGAACACTGAAGCTTTCTTT	CASSATATLNTEAFF
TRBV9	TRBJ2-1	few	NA	TGTGCCAGCAGCGGAGCGGGCCACCTCCAATACAATGAGCAGTTCTTC	CASSGAGHLQYNEQFF
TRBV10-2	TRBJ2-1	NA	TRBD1	TGCGCCAGCAGTGACCCCGGGACAGGGTACAATGAGCAGTTCTTC	CASSDPGTGYNEQFF
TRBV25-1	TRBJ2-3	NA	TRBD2	TGTGCCAGCAGTAGCGGGGGCAGCACAGATACGCAGTATTTT	CASSSGGSTDTQYF
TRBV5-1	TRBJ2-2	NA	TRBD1	TGCGCCAGCAGGGGACAGGTCAACACCGGGGAGCTGTTTTTT	CASRGQVNTGELFF
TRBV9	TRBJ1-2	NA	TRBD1	TGTGCCAGCAGCCCTCCCCCGGACAGGCCCTGGGTAGGCTATGGCTACACCTTC	CASSPPPDRPWVGYGYTF
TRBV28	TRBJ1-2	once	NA	TGTGCCAGCAGTTTTCAGGGGCCTCCCTATGGCTACACCTTC	CASSFQGPPYGYTF
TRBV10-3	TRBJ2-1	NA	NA	TGTGCCATCAGTGAGTGGGGCCATGAGCAGTTCTTC	CAISEWGHEQFF
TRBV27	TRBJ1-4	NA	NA	TGTGCCAGCACTCCCTGGAAACCAGGGTGGAAAGGGGTAAATGAAAAACTGTTTTTT	CASTPWKPGWKGVNEKLFF
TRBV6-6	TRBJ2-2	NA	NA	TGTGCCAGCCTTGACAGGTCGAACACCGGGGAGCTGTTTTTT	CASLDRSNTGELFF
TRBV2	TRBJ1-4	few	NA	TGTGCCAGCAGTGAAGTATCCGTCCATGAAAAACTGTTTTTT	CASSEVSVHEKLFF
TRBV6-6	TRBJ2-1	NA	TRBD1	TGTGCCAGCAGGGGCAGGGACAGGAGTTACTACAATGAGCAGTTCTTC	CASRGRDRSYYNEQFF
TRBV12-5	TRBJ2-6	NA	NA	TGTGCTAGTCGTATAGGCGGCTCTGGGGCCAACGTCCTGACTTTC	CASRIGGSGANVLTF
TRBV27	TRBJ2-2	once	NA	TGTGCCAGCAGTTTATCCATAAGGGGATGGGCCGGGGAGCTGTTTTTT	CASSLSIRGWAGELFF
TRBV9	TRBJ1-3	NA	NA	TGTGCCAGCAGCGTAGAGGGGCTCTCTGGAAACACCATATATTTT	CASSVEGLSGNTIYF
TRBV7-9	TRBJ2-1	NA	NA	TGTGCCAGCAGCAAGCGGACAGCCACTAACAATGAGCAGTTCTTC	CASSKRTATNNEQFF
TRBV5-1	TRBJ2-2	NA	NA	TGCGCCAGCAGCTTTTTAGCGGTATACACCGGGGAGCTGTTTTTT	CASSFLAVYTGELFF
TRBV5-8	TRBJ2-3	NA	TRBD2	TGTGCCAGCAGCTCCCCTCTAAGGAGCGGGGGCCGTGGTGCAGATACGCAGTATTTT	CASSSPLRSGGRGADTQYF
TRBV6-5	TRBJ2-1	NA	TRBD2	TGTGCCAGCAGTTCCCCCGGGACTAGTATCTACAATGAGCAGTTCTTC	CASSSPGTSIYNEQFF
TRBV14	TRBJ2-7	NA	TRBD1	TGTGCCAGCAGCCAAGTCAGGGGGCCTTGGGACGAGCAGTACTTC	CASSQVRGPWDEQYF